This T cell receptor (beta chain) was sequenced during a study of blood T cell repertoires in COVID-19. Trimming stripped 3 bases from V and 4 bases from J, with 13 bases between. Germline-derived CDR1 and CDR2 are ENHRY and SYGVKD. The CDR3 runs 14 residues. The table came from immunoSEQ multiplex PCR; TCRdb's copy has only in-frame clones and leaves some out. The sample has about 370,000 clones, around 90% seen once. V is TRBV10-3 and J is TRBJ2-7; D possibly corresponds to TRBD1 (5 bases). The sample taken for sequencing was peripheral blood. This clonotype was sampled from a woman in her 30s with COVID-19, enrolled during active disease. The CDR3 sequence is CAISEGRGLYEQYF. The DNA of the CDR3 is TGTGCCATCAGTGAAGGAAGGGGTCTGTACGAGCAGTACTTC.